This T cell receptor (beta chain) was documented in a study of T cell responses to AZD1222 COVID-19 vaccine. Study findings and constraints: Spike as a whole was targeted by vaccine-associated CD4 TCRs, dominant at 160-218 and 743-854.

Clones were read by immunoSEQ multiplex PCR, and TCRdb kept only the in-frame ones, dropping some. The table lists about 130,000 clones, approximately 86% of them singletons. Worth noting for this clone: Antigen: not known.

This TCR derives from an adult in good health. This specimen consisted of peripheral blood, obtained on day 0 of AZD1222 vaccination.

The chain's CDR3 is CASSLGQTSTDTQYF. The CDR3 nucleotides are TGCGCCAGCAGCTTGGGGCAGACTAGCACAGATACGCAGTATTTT. V usage is TRBV5-1 and J usage is TRBJ2-3; D is uncertain. V lost 0 bases and J lost 0, with 8 bases in between. Germline lookup yields CDR1 SGHRS and CDR2 YFSETQ. The CDR3 loop spans 15 amino acids.